The 9 T cell receptor beta chains presented below share a single source sample, sequenced in a study of blood T cell repertoires in COVID-19. The method was immunoSEQ multiplex PCR; TCRdb's version includes in-frame clones alone and lacks a portion of them. This table has around 240,000 clones, around 83% appearing once. The specimen was peripheral blood. The receptors originated from a woman between 50 and 59 years old with acute or convalescent COVID-19.

The chain joins TRBV11-3 to TRBJ2-1; TRBD2 matches at 10 bases. The germline V gene has CDR1 SGHNT and CDR2 YENEEA. The CDR3 runs to 14 residues. Trimming removed 4 bases from V and 5 bases from J; junction bases left unmatched: 2. The CDR3 DNA reads as TGTGCCAGCAGCTGGACTAGCGGAAACAATGAGCAGTTCTTC. Amino acids: CASSWTSGNNEQFF.

In this sample, this clone turned up once. V is TRBV28 and J is TRBJ1-2, with 7 bases identical to TRBD1. This CDR3 region has 15 residues. V shed 5 bases, J shed 4 bases, and the junction held 10 bases outside the gene matches. Germline V gene data show CDR1 as MDHEN and CDR2 as SYDVKM. The CDR3: CASSPPDRPFYGYTF. In DNA, the CDR3 is TGTGCCAGCAGTCCCCCGGACAGGCCCTTCTATGGCTACACCTTC.

V gene TRBV5-1 combines with J gene TRBJ2-5; D remains ambiguous. The CDR3 runs 11 residues. V was trimmed by 4 bases and J by 7 bases, leaving 8 bases between them. Per the germline V gene, CDR1 is SGHRS and CDR2 is YFSETQ. CDR3 residues: CASSPSVTQYF. CDR3 bases: TGCGCCAGCAGCCCCAGTGTGACCCAGTACTTC.

As for this clone: A much larger clone lies a single base off, so this may be a read error. CDR3 in amino acids: CASSVGTWIEAFF. For the CDR3, the DNA is TGTGCCAGCAGCGTCGGGACATGGATTGAAGCTTTCTTT. The V call is TRBV9, the J call TRBJ1-1, with TRBD1 as a possible D gene (6 bases). CDR3 size: 13 residues. CDR1 is SGDLS, CDR2 YYNGEE, per germline. Trimming took off 2 bases at V and 7 bases at J, with 12 bases between the two ends.

V gene TRBV24-1 combines with J gene TRBJ1-2, with D possibly matching TRBD1 (5 bases). Looked up from germline, CDR1 is KGHDR and CDR2 is SFDVKD. The CDR3 consists of 13 residues. Trimming left V 9 bases short and J 12 bases short, with 22 bases between. CDR3 amino acids: CATGQHGQLEHTF. The CDR3 bases are TGTGCCACCGGCCAGCATGGACAACTCGAGCACACCTTC.

V and J are TRBV28 and TRBJ2-1; possibly TRBD1 for D (5 bases). Germline V gene lookup returns CDR1 MDHEN and CDR2 SYDVKM. The CDR3 loop spans 17 amino acids. The V end was cut by 2 bases, the J end by 3 bases, with 17 bases between. CDR3 in amino acids: CASSLVTGQGGYNEQFF. CDR3 nucleotides: TGTGCCAGCAGTTTAGTTACGGGCCAGGGCGGCTACAATGAGCAGTTCTTC.

This chain uses TRBV14 with TRBJ2-2; tentatively, D is TRBD1 (6 bases). The CDR3 is made up of 17 amino acids. Looked up from germline, CDR1 is SGHDN and CDR2 is FVKESK. Trimming shortened V by 0 bases and J by 6 bases, and 17 bases separated the two germline ends. In nucleotides, the CDR3 is TGTGCCAGCAGCCAAGACGTCAGGGGTCATCTAGCCGGGGAGCTGTTTTTT. This encodes CASSQDVRGHLAGELFF.

The rearrangement joins TRBV9 to TRBJ1-1; D gene ambiguous. Germline V gene data show CDR1 as SGDLS and CDR2 as YYNGEE. The CDR3 covers 15 residues. V dropped 0 bases and J dropped 1 base, with 10 bases sitting between them. CDR3 coding DNA: TGTGCCAGCAGCGTAGACGGACGGGAGAACACTGAAGCTTTCTTT. Protein sequence: CASSVDGRENTEAFF.

CDR3 nucleotide sequence: TGTGCCAGCTCACCACCGGGGGGGACTTACGAGCAGTACTTC. Encoded protein: CASSPPGGTYEQYF. The chain joins TRBV18 to TRBJ2-7; 7 nucleotides align to TRBD2. This CDR3 region has 14 residues. Germline V lookup: CDR1 KGHSH, CDR2 LQKENI. Losses at the gene ends were 0 bases for V and 4 bases for J; bases not matched to a gene: 3.